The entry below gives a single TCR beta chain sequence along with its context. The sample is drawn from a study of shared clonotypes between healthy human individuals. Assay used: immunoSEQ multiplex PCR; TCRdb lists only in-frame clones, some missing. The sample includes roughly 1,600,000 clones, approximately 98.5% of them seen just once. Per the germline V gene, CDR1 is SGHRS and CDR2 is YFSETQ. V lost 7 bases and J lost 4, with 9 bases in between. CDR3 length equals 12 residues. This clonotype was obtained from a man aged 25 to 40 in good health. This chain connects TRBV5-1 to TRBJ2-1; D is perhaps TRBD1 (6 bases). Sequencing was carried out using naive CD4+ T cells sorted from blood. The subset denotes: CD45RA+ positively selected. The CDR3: CASGTLYNEQFF. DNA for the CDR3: TGCGCCAGCGGGACACTATACAATGAGCAGTTCTTC.